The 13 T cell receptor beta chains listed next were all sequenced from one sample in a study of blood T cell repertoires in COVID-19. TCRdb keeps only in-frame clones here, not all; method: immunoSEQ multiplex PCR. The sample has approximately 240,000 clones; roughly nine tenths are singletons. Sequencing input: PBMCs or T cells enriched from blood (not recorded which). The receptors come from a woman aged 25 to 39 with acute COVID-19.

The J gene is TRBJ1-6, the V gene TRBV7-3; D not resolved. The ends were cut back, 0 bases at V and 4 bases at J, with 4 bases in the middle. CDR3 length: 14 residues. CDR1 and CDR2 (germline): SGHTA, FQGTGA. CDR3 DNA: TGTGCCAGCAGCTTAACCCGTTATAATTCACCCCTCCACTTT. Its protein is CASSLTRYNSPLHF.

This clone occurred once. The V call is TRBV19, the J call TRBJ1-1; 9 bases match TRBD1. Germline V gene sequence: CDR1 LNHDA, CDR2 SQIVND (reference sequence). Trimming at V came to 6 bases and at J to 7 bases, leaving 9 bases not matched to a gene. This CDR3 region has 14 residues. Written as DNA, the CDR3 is TGTGCCAGTAGCCTGACGGGACAGGGCGGTGAAGCTTTCTTT. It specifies CASSLTGQGGEAFF.

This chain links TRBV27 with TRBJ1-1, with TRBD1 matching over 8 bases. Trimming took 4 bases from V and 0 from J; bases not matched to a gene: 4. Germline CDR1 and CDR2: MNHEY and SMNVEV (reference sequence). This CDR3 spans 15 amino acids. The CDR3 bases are TGTGCCAGCAGTTCCGGACAGGGCATGAACACTGAAGCTTTCTTT. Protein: CASSSGQGMNTEAFF.

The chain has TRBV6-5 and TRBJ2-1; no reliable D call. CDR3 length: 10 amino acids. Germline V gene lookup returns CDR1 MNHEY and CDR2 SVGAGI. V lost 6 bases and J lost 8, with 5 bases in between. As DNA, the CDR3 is TGTGCCAGCAGGGAGTATGAGCAGTTCTTC. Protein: CASREYEQFF.

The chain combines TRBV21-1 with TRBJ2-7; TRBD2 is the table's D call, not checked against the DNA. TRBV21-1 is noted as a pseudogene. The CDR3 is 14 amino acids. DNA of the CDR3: TGTGCCAGCAGCAAAGCGGGAGTCTCCTACGAGCAGTACTTC. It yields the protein CASSKAGVSYEQYF.

This CDR3 is CAGYFGGNYGYTF. The CDR3 region has the DNA TGTGCCGGTTACTTTGGAGGCAACTATGGCTACACCTTC. The rearrangement uses TRBV2 and TRBJ1-2; D remains unclear. The CDR3 is 13 amino acids. V lost 11 bases and J 2 bases, leaving 15 bases between the germline ends. CDR1 SNHLY and CDR2 FYNNEI come from the germline V gene.

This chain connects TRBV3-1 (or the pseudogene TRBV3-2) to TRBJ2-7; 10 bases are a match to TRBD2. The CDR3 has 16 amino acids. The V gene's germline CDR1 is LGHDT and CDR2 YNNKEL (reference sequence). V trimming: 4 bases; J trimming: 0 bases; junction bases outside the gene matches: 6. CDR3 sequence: CASSPLAGGDSYEQYF. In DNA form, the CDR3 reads TGTGCCAGCAGCCCGTTAGCGGGGGGCGACTCCTACGAGCAGTACTTC.

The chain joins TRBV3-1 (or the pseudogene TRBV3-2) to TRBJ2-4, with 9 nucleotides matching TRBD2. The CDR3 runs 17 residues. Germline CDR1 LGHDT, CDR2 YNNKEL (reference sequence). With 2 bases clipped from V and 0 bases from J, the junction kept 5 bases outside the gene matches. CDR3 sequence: CASSQLSGGLAKNIQYF. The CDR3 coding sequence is TGTGCCAGCAGCCAACTTAGCGGGGGCCTAGCCAAAAACATTCAGTACTTC.

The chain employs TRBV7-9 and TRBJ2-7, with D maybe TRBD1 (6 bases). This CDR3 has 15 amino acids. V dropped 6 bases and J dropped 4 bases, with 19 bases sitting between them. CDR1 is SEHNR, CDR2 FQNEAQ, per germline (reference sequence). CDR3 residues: CASSPPGTPRYEQYF. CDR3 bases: TGTGCCAGCAGTCCGCCTGGGACACCGCGGTACGAGCAGTACTTC.

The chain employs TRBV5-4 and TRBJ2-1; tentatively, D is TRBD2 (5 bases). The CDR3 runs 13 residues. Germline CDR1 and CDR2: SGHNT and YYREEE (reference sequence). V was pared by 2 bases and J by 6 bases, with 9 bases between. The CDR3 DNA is TGTGCCAGCAGCTTCCGGGGATCCAATGAGCAGTTCTTC. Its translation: CASSFRGSNEQFF. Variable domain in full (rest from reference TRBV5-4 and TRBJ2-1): ETGVTQSPTHLIKTRGQQVTLRCSSQSGHNTVSWYQQALGQGPQFIFQYYREEENGRGNFPPRFSGLQFPNYSSELNVNALELDDSALYLCASSFRGSNEQFFGPGTRLTVL.

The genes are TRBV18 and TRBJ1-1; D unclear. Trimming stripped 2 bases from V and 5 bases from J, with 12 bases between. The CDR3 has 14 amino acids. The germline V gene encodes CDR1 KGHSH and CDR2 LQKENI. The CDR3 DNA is TGTGCCAGCTCACCAGGCGTGGGGAGGACTGAAGCTTTCTTT. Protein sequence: CASSPGVGRTEAFF.

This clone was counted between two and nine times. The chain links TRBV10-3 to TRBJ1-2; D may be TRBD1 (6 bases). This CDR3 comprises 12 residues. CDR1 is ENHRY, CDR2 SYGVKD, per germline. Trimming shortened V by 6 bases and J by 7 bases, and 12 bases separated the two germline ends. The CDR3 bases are TGTGCCATCAGGCCAGGGGTTGGTGGCTACACCTTC. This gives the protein CAIRPGVGGYTF.

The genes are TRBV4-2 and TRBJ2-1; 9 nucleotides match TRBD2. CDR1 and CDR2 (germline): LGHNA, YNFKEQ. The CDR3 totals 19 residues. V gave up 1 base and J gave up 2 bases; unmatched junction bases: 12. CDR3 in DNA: TGTGCCAGCAGCCAAGGGAATCGGCGGGCTAGCGGGGCCTACAATGAGCAGTTCTTC. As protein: CASSQGNRRASGAYNEQFF.